The 17 T cell receptor beta chains below all came from one sample that was sequenced in a study of blood T cell repertoires in COVID-19. Sequenced by immunoSEQ multiplex PCR; TCRdb stores in-frame clones only, minus some. Here the sample spans 40,000 to 45,000 clones, 75% to 90% being singletons. The sample consisted of peripheral blood. The receptors here all came from a man aged 50 to 60 with active COVID-19.

This clone was found once. The rearrangement uses TRBV2 and TRBJ2-2; 11 positions agree with TRBD2. There are 18 residues in the CDR3. V lost 4 bases, J lost 2 bases, and 9 bases stayed unmatched. Germline V gene lookup returns CDR1 SNHLY and CDR2 FYNNEI. The CDR3 coding sequence is TGTGCCAGCAGTGGGAAGGTAACTAGCGGGAGAAACACCGGGGAGCTGTTTTTT. It encodes CASSGKVTSGRNTGELFF.

This chain connects TRBV7-2 to TRBJ1-5; no reliable D call. This CDR3 spans 15 amino acids. CDR1 is SGHTA, CDR2 FQGNSA, per germline. Trimming left V 2 bases short and J 0 bases short, with 8 bases between. This CDR3 reads CASSLNDYSNQPQHF. CDR3 sequence (DNA): TGTGCCAGCAGCTTAAATGACTATAGCAATCAGCCCCAGCATTTT.

The rearrangement joins TRBV18 to TRBJ2-1, with 10 bases aligning to TRBD1. Trimming cost V 3 bases and J 2 bases; bases outside gene matches: 1. Germline values: CDR1 KGHSH, CDR2 LQKENI. The CDR3 spans 15 residues. The CDR3 protein is CASSPGQGAYNEQFF. In DNA form, the CDR3 reads TGTGCCAGCTCACCCGGACAGGGGGCCTACAATGAGCAGTTCTTC.

J is TRBJ1-5 and V is TRBV13; D unresolved. This CDR3 is built from 13 residues. Germline lookup yields CDR1 PRHDT and CDR2 FYEKMQ (reference sequence). Trimming left V 5 bases short and J 2 bases short, with 7 bases between. As DNA, the CDR3 is TGTGCCAGCAGCCCGAGGGGCAATCAGCCCCAGCATTTT. Its translation is CASSPRGNQPQHF.

This sequence joins TRBV9 and TRBJ2-1; 13 nucleotides align to TRBD2. The ends lost 4 bases at V and 8 bases at J; junction bases unmatched: 6. The CDR3 is 15 residues long. Germline CDR1 is SGDLS and CDR2 is YYNGEE. The CDR3 coding sequence is TGTGCCAGCAGCCTAGGACTAGCGGGAGTTCATGAGCAGTTCTTC. This gives the protein CASSLGLAGVHEQFF.

The rearrangement uses TRBV5-8 and TRBJ1-1; no firm D call. V lost 5 bases, J lost 3 bases, and 11 bases lay in between. This CDR3 contains 13 residues. The germline V gene has CDR1 SGHTS and CDR2 YDEGEE. The CDR3 loop reads CASSLGLYTEAFF. The DNA for the CDR3 is TGTGCCAGCAGTTTAGGACTGTACACTGAAGCTTTCTTT.

The chain combines TRBV4-2 with TRBJ2-5, with a weak D call TRBD1 (5 bases). Germline CDR1 is LGHNA and CDR2 is YNFKEQ. The germline V and J ends were trimmed by 4 bases and 5 bases, with 14 bases remaining between them. The CDR3 sequence is 14 residues long. The CDR3 DNA sequence: TGTGCCAGCAGCCCACGGACACTCGAGGAGACCCAGTACTTC. Translating gives CASSPRTLEETQYF.

The chain recombines TRBV6-5 with TRBJ1-3; no firm D call. The V and J ends lost 0 bases and 4 bases respectively, with 10 bases between them. The CDR3 extends over 15 amino acids. Germline V gene sequence: CDR1 MNHEY, CDR2 SVGAGI. The CDR3: CASSYSVGGGNTIYF. In DNA, the CDR3 is TGTGCCAGCAGTTACTCGGTAGGAGGAGGAAACACCATATATTTT.

The genes are TRBV6-4 and TRBJ2-1; the D gene is possibly TRBD2 (6 bases). The ends were cut back, 8 bases at V and 6 bases at J, with 17 bases in the middle. The CDR3 is 14 residues long. Germline values: CDR1 MRHNA, CDR2 SNTAGT. The CDR3 coding sequence is TGTGCCAGCGCCCGGGACTCAGAGACCAATGAGCAGTTCTTC. Translation gives CASARDSETNEQFF.

The chain combines TRBV5-4 with TRBJ2-7, with D possibly matching TRBD2 (5 bases). Between the trimmed V and J ends, which lost 5 bases and 0 bases, there was a span of 9 bases. The germline V gene encodes CDR1 SGHNT and CDR2 YYREEE (reference sequence). This CDR3 is built from 13 residues. For the CDR3, the DNA is TGTGCCAGCAGTACGGGGTTCTCCTACGAGCAGTACTTC. As protein: CASSTGFSYEQYF.

V usage is TRBV2 and J usage is TRBJ2-7, with 7 nucleotides matching TRBD2. Per germline, CDR1 SNHLY and CDR2 FYNNEI. Trimming cost V 0 bases and J 0 bases; bases outside gene matches: 5. The CDR3 spans 16 residues. DNA for the CDR3: TGTGCCAGCAGTGAAGCGCTTCCGGGGGGCTCCTACGAGCAGTACTTC. Protein product: CASSEALPGGSYEQYF.

V usage is TRBV7-9 and J usage is TRBJ2-1; TRBD1 aligns across 12 bases. Germline values: CDR1 SEHNR, CDR2 FQNEAQ (reference sequence). After removal of 2 bases from V and 7 bases from J, the junction contained 3 bases not matched to a gene. The CDR3 totals 15 residues. The CDR3 loop is CASSLPGQGANEQFF. The DNA of the CDR3 is TGTGCCAGCAGCTTACCGGGACAGGGGGCGAATGAGCAGTTCTTC.

The chain couples TRBV6-4 to TRBJ2-3; 7 bases agree with TRBD2. V trimming: 0 bases; J trimming: 6 bases; junction bases outside the gene matches: 0. From germline, CDR1 is MRHNA and CDR2 SNTAGT. The CDR3 has 13 residues. As DNA, the CDR3 is TGTGCCAGCAGTGACTCGGGGGGGGATACGCAGTATTTT. Protein product: CASSDSGGDTQYF.

V usage is TRBV7-9 and J usage is TRBJ2-5; TRBD2 matches 10 bases. From germline, CDR1 is SEHNR and CDR2 FQNEAQ (reference sequence). V gave up 2 bases and J gave up 2 bases; unmatched junction bases: 2. CDR3 length equals 15 residues. The CDR3 sequence is CASSLWTSGQETQYF. The CDR3 nucleotides read TGTGCCAGCAGCTTATGGACTAGCGGTCAAGAGACCCAGTACTTC.

Here the CDR3 DNA reads TGTGCCAGCAGCTCTCGGACTAGCGGAAGGGTAGATACGCAGTATTTT. Its protein is CASSSRTSGRVDTQYF. The chain employs TRBV7-8 and TRBJ2-3, with 10 bases lining up with TRBD2. The V gene end was trimmed by 4 bases and the J gene end by 5 bases; junction bases not matched to a gene: 9. Looked up from germline, CDR1 is SGHVS and CDR2 is FQNEAQ. This CDR3 has 16 residues.

This clone was picked up one time. The rearrangement joins TRBV7-2 to TRBJ2-1, with TRBD1 matching 9 bases. Germline V gives CDR1 SGHTA, CDR2 FQGNSA. There are 15 residues in the CDR3. With V trimmed by 6 bases and J by 3 bases, 6 bases remained unmatched. This chain's CDR3 is CASSPDRGVYNEQFF. Written as DNA, the CDR3 is TGTGCCAGCAGTCCGGACAGGGGCGTCTACAATGAGCAGTTCTTC.

This chain uses TRBV28 with TRBJ1-5; perhaps TRBD1 as D (5 bases). Trimming took 5 bases from V and 1 from J, leaving 12 bases between them. CDR3 length equals 15 residues. Germline V lookup: CDR1 MDHEN, CDR2 SYDVKM. Here the CDR3 reads CASSPTVASNQPQHF. In DNA, the CDR3 is TGTGCCAGCAGTCCGACAGTAGCAAGCAATCAGCCCCAGCATTTT.